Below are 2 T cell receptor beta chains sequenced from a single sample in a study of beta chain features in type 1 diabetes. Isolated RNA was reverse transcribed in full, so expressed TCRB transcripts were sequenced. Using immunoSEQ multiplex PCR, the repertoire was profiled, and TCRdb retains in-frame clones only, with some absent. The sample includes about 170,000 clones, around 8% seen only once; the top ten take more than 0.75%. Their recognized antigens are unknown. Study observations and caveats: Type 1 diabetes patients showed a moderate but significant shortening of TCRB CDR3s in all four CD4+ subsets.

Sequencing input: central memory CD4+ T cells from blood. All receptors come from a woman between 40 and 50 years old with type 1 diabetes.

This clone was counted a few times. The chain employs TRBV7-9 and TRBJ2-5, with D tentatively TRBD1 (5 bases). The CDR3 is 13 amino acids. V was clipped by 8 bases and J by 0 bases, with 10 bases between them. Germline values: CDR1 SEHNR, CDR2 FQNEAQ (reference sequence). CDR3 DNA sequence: TGTGCCAGCTCGGCAGGGCACCAAGAGACCCAGTACTTC. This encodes CASSAGHQETQYF.

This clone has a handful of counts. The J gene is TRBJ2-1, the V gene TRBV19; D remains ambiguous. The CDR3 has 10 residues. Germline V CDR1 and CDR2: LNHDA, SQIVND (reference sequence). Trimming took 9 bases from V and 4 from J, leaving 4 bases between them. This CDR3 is CARRYNEQFF. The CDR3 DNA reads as TGTGCCAGACGGTACAATGAGCAGTTCTTC.